Presented here are 28 T cell receptor beta chains from one specimen sequenced in a study of blood T cell repertoires in COVID-19 (dated by TCRdb to the early 2020s). Library preparation was by the immunoSEQ multiplex PCR assay. TCRdb carries this immuneACCESS record with in-frame sequences only. Its versions omit some clonotypes, under half of them owing to an unresolved V gene in the studies checked, with the rest unexplained. In all, the sample holds 150,000 to 200,000 clones, and around 76% of those were seen once. The ten largest clones capture 8.4% of the sample. What was sequenced was peripheral blood. The source of these receptors is a woman between 65 and 79 years old with acute or convalescent COVID-19.

This chain joins TRBV27 and TRBJ1-2; the D gene is possibly TRBD1 (6 bases). Germline loops: CDR1 MNHEY, CDR2 SMNVEV (reference sequence). Trimming left V 6 bases short and J 4 bases short, with 9 bases between. The CDR3 extends over 12 amino acids. This CDR3 reads CASRTGTYGYTF. In DNA form, the CDR3 reads TGTGCCAGCAGAACAGGGACCTATGGCTACACCTTC.

This clone was seen a few times. The gene calls are TRBV28 and TRBJ1-5; the match to TRBD1 covers 8 bases. Germline assignment: CDR1 MDHEN and CDR2 SYDVKM. The junction had 4 bases not matched to a gene; V was cut back by 3 bases and J by 3 bases. The CDR3 spans 15 residues. In nucleotides, the CDR3 is TGTGCCAGCAGTTTTACAGGGGGTTTCAATCAGCCCCAGCATTTT. Protein product: CASSFTGGFNQPQHF.

The rearrangement links TRBV7-2 to TRBJ2-1; possible D gene TRBD1, 5 bases. The CDR3 length is 15 residues. Trimming left V 11 bases short and J 0 bases short, with 17 bases between. Germline CDR1 SGHTA, CDR2 FQGNSA. The CDR3 DNA follows: TGTGCCTCAAGGGGTCAAATTAGCTCCTACAATGAGCAGTTCTTC. This translates into CASRGQISSYNEQFF.

The chain couples TRBV4-2 to TRBJ2-7, with D perhaps TRBD2 (6 bases). V was clipped by 2 bases and J by 3 bases, with 14 bases between them. The CDR3 sequence is 15 residues long. Germline V gene data show CDR1 as LGHNA and CDR2 as YNFKEQ. The CDR3 is CASSQLYGGLYEQYF. DNA of the CDR3: TGTGCCAGCAGCCAACTTTACGGGGGACTCTACGAGCAGTACTTC.

DNA for the CDR3: TGTGCCAGCAGCTTCGATAGCGGGATCCGGGAGACCCAGTACTTC. Protein: CASSFDSGIRETQYF. The chain uses TRBV7-2 and TRBJ2-5; 8 bases line up with TRBD2. The germline V gene encodes CDR1 SGHTA and CDR2 FQGNSA. The junction had 8 bases not matched to a gene; V was cut back by 3 bases and J by 5 bases. The CDR3 has 15 residues.

This sequence joins TRBV7-8 and TRBJ1-6; no reliable D call. This CDR3 is 13 amino acids long. Trimming took 5 bases from V and 10 from J, leaving 12 bases between them. Germline lookup yields CDR1 SGHVS and CDR2 FQNEAQ. CDR3 sequence reads: CASSPDNISPLHF. In nucleotides, the CDR3 is TGTGCCAGCAGCCCCGACAATATCTCACCCCTCCACTTT.

The CDR3 region is CASSPLQGFLMAEAFF. CDR3 nucleotide sequence: TGTGCCAGCAGTCCCTTACAGGGGTTCCTTATGGCTGAAGCTTTCTTT. This chain uses TRBV28 with TRBJ1-1; 7 nucleotides line up with TRBD1. The J segment lost 6 bases and the V segment lost 5 bases, leaving 15 bases of the junction unmatched. CDR3 length: 16 residues. From germline, CDR1 is MDHEN and CDR2 SYDVKM.

This rearrangement joins TRBV6-1 to TRBJ1-5; D gene uncertain. V was shortened by 2 bases and J by 6 bases, with 14 bases between the two germline ends. The CDR3 has 15 residues. Germline loops: CDR1 MNHNS, CDR2 SASEGT. The CDR3 DNA follows: TGTGCCAGCAGTGAAAGGCAGGATACCGCTCAGCCCCAGCATTTT. Its translation is CASSERQDTAQPQHF.

For the CDR3, the DNA is TGCGCCAGCAGCGGCGGGGAACGCAAGCGTGGCTACACCTTC. The encoded protein is CASSGGERKRGYTF. The chain combines TRBV5-1 with TRBJ1-2; the D is unclear. From germline, CDR1 is SGHRS and CDR2 YFSETQ. V was cut by 4 bases and J by 7 bases, with 17 bases left in between. This CDR3 is 14 amino acids long.

This clone was seen only once. The rearrangement uses TRBV12-3 or TRBV12-4 and TRBJ2-1; TRBD2 agrees at 8 bases. The CDR3 consists of 13 residues. With 2 bases clipped from V and 6 bases from J, the junction kept 0 bases outside the gene matches. The CDR3, as DNA: TGTGCCAGCAGTTTAAGCGGGAGCAATGAGCAGTTCTTC. It codes for CASSLSGSNEQFF.

The CDR3 DNA reads as TGCGCCAGCAGTCAATCCCTGCCAGGGGCAAAGTCCTACGAGCAGTACTTC. It yields the protein CASSQSLPGAKSYEQYF. The V gene is TRBV23-1, the J gene TRBJ2-7; possible D gene TRBD1, 6 bases. TRBV23-1 is an open reading frame whose function is uncertain. V was clipped by 0 bases and J by 1 base, with 16 bases between them. The CDR3 totals 17 residues.

The V gene is TRBV6-1, the J gene TRBJ1-3; 12 bases fit TRBD1. The CDR3 covers 15 residues. Trimming cost V 7 bases and J 4 bases; bases outside gene matches: 5. Germline CDR1 is MNHNS and CDR2 is SASEGT. CDR3: CASNGDRGQGNTIYF. For the CDR3, the DNA is TGTGCCAGCAACGGGGACAGGGGGCAGGGAAACACCATATATTTT.

This clone has a count of ten or more. The chain recombines TRBV6-1 with TRBJ2-3, with 14 positions matching TRBD2. This CDR3 is 17 amino acids long. The J segment lost 3 bases and the V segment lost 4 bases, leaving 6 bases of the junction unmatched. CDR1 MNHNS and CDR2 SASEGT come from the germline V gene. DNA of the CDR3: TGTGCCAGCAGTGGACTAGCGGGGGGGCTTGAGACAGATACGCAGTATTTT. Residues: CASSGLAGGLETDTQYF.

V usage is TRBV27 and J usage is TRBJ1-2, with D perhaps TRBD1 (5 bases). CDR1 is MNHEY and CDR2 is SMNVEV in the germline V gene (reference sequence). Between the trimmed V and J ends, which lost 2 bases and 4 bases, there was a span of 11 bases. This CDR3 contains 14 residues. The CDR3 loop is CASSLTRGVYGYTF. CDR3 DNA sequence: TGTGCCAGCAGTTTAACAAGGGGTGTCTATGGCTACACCTTC.

The chain links TRBV5-7 to TRBJ2-7; D is perhaps TRBD2 (5 bases). TRBV5-7 is an ORF; its function is uncertain. The CDR3 sequence is 16 residues long. V was trimmed by 5 bases and J by 2 bases, leaving 20 bases between them. The CDR3 DNA is TGTGCCAGCAGTAAGAGGGCAGACGCGCGAGCCTACGAGCAGTACTTC. Protein product: CASSKRADARAYEQYF.

The CDR3 sequence is CASSLERSGTGGTDTQYF. The CDR3 coding sequence is TGTGCCAGCAGCTTAGAGAGGTCCGGGACAGGGGGCACAGATACGCAGTATTTT. The rearrangement uses TRBV5-6 and TRBJ2-3, with 10 bases identical to TRBD1. Germline CDR1 is SGHDT and CDR2 is YYEEEE. J was trimmed by 1 base and V by 2 bases; bases with no gene match: 10. This CDR3 spans 18 amino acids.

The chain joins TRBV7-2 to TRBJ1-2, with a possible D match to TRBD1 (6 bases). The CDR3 is 15 residues long. Trimming stripped 0 bases from V and 8 bases from J, with 16 bases between. Germline CDR1 reads SGHTA; CDR2 reads FQGNSA. CDR3 sequence: CASSLALRGGEGYTF. CDR3 nucleotide sequence: TGTGCCAGCAGCTTAGCGCTAAGAGGGGGAGAAGGCTACACCTTC.

A word on this clone: A read error may account for a junction end that differs from germline. The V and J genes are TRBV7-7 and TRBJ2-2, with 7 bases identical to TRBD1. Germline V lookup: CDR1 SSHAT, CDR2 FNYEAQ (reference sequence). CDR3 length: 14 amino acids. The CDR3: CASSLQTGIGELFF. The DNA for the CDR3 is TGTGCTAGCAGCCTACAGACAGGGATCGGGGAGCTGTTTTTT.

The chain couples TRBV11-2 to TRBJ1-2, with a tentative D call TRBD1 (5 bases). CDR3 length: 13 residues. Germline V gives CDR1 SGHAT, CDR2 FQNNGV. Trimming stripped 5 bases from V and 3 bases from J, with 10 bases between. CDR3 sequence: CASSVWGDYGYTF. The CDR3 bases are TGTGCCAGCAGCGTCTGGGGCGACTATGGCTACACCTTC.

The CDR3 nucleotides read TGTGCCAGCAGTGAAACTAGCGGGGGTTTCTCTGGGGCCAACGTCCTGACTTTC. Amino acid sequence: CASSETSGGFSGANVLTF. V and J are TRBV2 and TRBJ2-6; 11 bases match TRBD2. V lost 2 bases and J lost 0; bases outside the gene matches: 3. Germline V CDR1 and CDR2: SNHLY, FYNNEI. The CDR3 runs to 18 residues.

The rearrangement links TRBV19 to TRBJ1-1; TRBD1 aligns across 7 bases. From germline, CDR1 is LNHDA and CDR2 SQIVND (reference sequence). This CDR3 contains 16 residues. The J segment lost 2 bases and the V segment lost 3 bases, leaving 9 bases of the junction unmatched. CDR3 protein: CASSIGTQGLNTEAFF. The CDR3 DNA reads as TGTGCCAGTAGTATTGGAACACAGGGGCTCAACACTGAAGCTTTCTTT.

The chain has TRBV6-6 and TRBJ1-5; weak D call: TRBD1 (5 bases). Trimming removed 8 bases at V and 4 bases at J, with 18 bases between. The CDR3 sequence is 15 residues long. Germline CDR1 MNHNY, CDR2 SVGAGI (reference sequence). CDR3 in amino acids: CASHGGTRENQPQHF. The CDR3 nucleotides are TGTGCCAGCCATGGAGGGACCCGAGAAAATCAGCCCCAGCATTTT.

This CDR3 is CASSPGLLQETQYF. The CDR3 DNA reads as TGTGCCAGCAGCCCCGGACTACTCCAAGAGACCCAGTACTTC. The rearrangement links TRBV9 to TRBJ2-5; TRBD2 might be the D (6 bases). V was trimmed by 4 bases and J by 1 base, leaving 11 bases between them. Germline V gene data show CDR1 as SGDLS and CDR2 as YYNGEE. CDR3 size: 14 residues.

The chain combines TRBV11-2 with TRBJ2-1; 8 bases are shared with TRBD2. CDR1 is SGHAT, CDR2 FQNNGV, per germline. V shed 2 bases and J 0 bases; nucleotides not matched to a gene: 6. There are 17 residues in the CDR3. The CDR3, as DNA: TGTGCCAGCAGCTTACAGAGCGGGGGTGACTCCTACAATGAGCAGTTCTTC. It yields the protein CASSLQSGGDSYNEQFF.

The chain recombines TRBV6-2 or TRBV6-3 with TRBJ1-1; D may be TRBD1 (5 bases). Looked up from germline, CDR1 is MNHEY and CDR2 is SVGEGT. The CDR3 totals 14 residues. Trimming removed 6 bases at V and 0 bases at J, with 11 bases between. In DNA, the CDR3 is TGTGCCAGCAGCCACGGGGGACTGAACACTGAAGCTTTCTTT. It translates to CASSHGGLNTEAFF.

Only one count was recorded for this clone. The rearrangement links TRBV30 to TRBJ2-5; 9 bases are a match to TRBD1. Unmatched junction bases numbered 8, after V lost 4 bases and J lost 5 bases. The CDR3 is 14 amino acids. Germline V gene data show CDR1 as GTSNPN and CDR2 as SVGIG (reference sequence). CDR3 loop: CAWMRQGGGETQYF. The CDR3 nucleotides are TGTGCCTGGATGAGACAGGGGGGGGGTGAGACCCAGTACTTC. The entire variable domain, with the rest obtained from reference TRBV30 and TRBJ2-5, is as follows: SQTIHQWPATLVQPVGSPLSLECTVEGTSNPNLYWYRQAAGRGLQLLFYSVGIGQISSEVPQNLSASRPQDRQFILSSKKLLLSDSGFYLCAWMRQGGGETQYFGPGTRLLVL.

This sequence joins TRBV4-3 and TRBJ2-5; no reliable D call. V lost 4 bases, J lost 4 bases, and 10 bases lay in between. This CDR3 is 13 amino acids long. Germline values: CDR1 LGHNA, CDR2 YSLEER. The CDR3 loop is CASSREARETQYF. DNA for the CDR3: TGCGCCAGCAGCCGCGAGGCGCGAGAGACCCAGTACTTC.

The rearrangement links TRBV11-1 to TRBJ2-3; 9 nucleotides line up with TRBD2. V gave up 5 bases and J gave up 8 bases; unmatched junction bases: 14. This CDR3 is 16 amino acids long. Germline lookup yields CDR1 SGHAT and CDR2 FQDESV (reference sequence). The CDR3 DNA reads as TGTGCCAGCAGCACCCGAGGTAGCGGGGGATCCAGTACGCAGTATTTT. Its translation is CASSTRGSGGSSTQYF.